Given below is one TCR beta chain in context. A much larger clone differs from this one at a single base, so this may be a read error. The source of the sample is a study of breast tumors, draining lymph nodes, adjacent tissues. Breast cancer patients provided tissue from their axillary draining lymph nodes. TCRdb recomputed calls from the multiplex PCR reads with MiXCR, one row per CDR3 protein. The sample records some 120,000 distinct CDR3 sequences, about 20% being singletons. The CDR3 contains 15 residues. Germline V gene lookup returns CDR1 SGHRS and CDR2 YFSETQ. This sequence was found in a female donor with breast cancer. Some clones in this sample may be carry-over from other donors' samples. V is TRBV5-1 and J is TRBJ2-1; tentatively, D is TRBD1 (7 bases). Material: axillary lymph node tissue. CDR3 DNA: TGCGCCAGCAGCCTGGAGGGGGCTCGGGACAATGAGCAGCTCTTC. Its translation is CASSLEGARDNEQLF.